Below, 21 T cell receptor beta chains from the same sample are listed, as sequenced in a study of cytomegalovirus exposure and HLA in healthy donors. The PCR made use of 60 Vbeta and 13 Jbeta primers. Produced via immunoSEQ multiplex PCR; TCRdb's table is partial and in-frame only. The sample has some 54,000 clones; 65% to 85% are singletons. The sequencing input was PBMCs. The receptors come from a male donor in good health and CMV-seronegative.

The J gene is TRBJ1-3, the V gene TRBV5-8; 7 bases align to TRBD1. This CDR3 has 15 amino acids. The germline gives CDR1 SGHTS, CDR2 YDEGEE. V lost 4 bases, J lost 2 bases, and 6 bases stayed unmatched. The CDR3 region is CASSLDRDTGNTIYF. The CDR3, as DNA: TGTGCCAGCAGCCTCGACAGGGACACTGGAAACACCATATATTTT. Combining the CDR3 with reference TRBV5-8 and TRBJ1-3 gives the whole variable domain EAGVTQSPTHLIKTRGQQATLRCSPISGHTSVYWYQQALGLGLQFLLWYDEGEERNRGNFPPRFSGRQFPNYSSELNVNALELEDSALYLCASSLDRDTGNTIYFGEGSWLTVV.

The chain is built from TRBV29-1 and TRBJ2-7, with a possible D match to TRBD2 (6 bases). CDR3 length: 15 amino acids. V shed 0 bases and J shed 5 bases, with 17 bases lying between them. CDR1 is SQVTM, CDR2 ANQGSEA, per germline. The CDR3 region has the DNA TGCAGCGTTGAAGACCCGACTAGGGCCCCAAACGAGCAGTACTTC. This gives the protein CSVEDPTRAPNEQYF.

The sample holds one count of this clone. The CDR3 sequence is CASSSHGTGGGYTF. The DNA of the CDR3 is TGTGCCAGCAGCTCGCACGGGACAGGGGGCGGCTACACCTTC. The chain couples TRBV5-5 to TRBJ1-2; 12 bases are a match to TRBD1. The CDR3 is 14 residues long. Germline V gene data show CDR1 as SGHKS and CDR2 as YYEKEE (reference sequence). V gave up 3 bases and J gave up 8 bases; unmatched junction bases: 5.

V usage is TRBV9 and J usage is TRBJ2-3; possible D gene TRBD1, 5 bases. Germline assignment: CDR1 SGDLS and CDR2 YYNGEE. Trimming removed 0 bases from V and 4 bases from J, with 6 bases in between. The CDR3 consists of 13 residues. In nucleotides, the CDR3 is TGTGCCAGCAGCGTAGAGGGGCCAGATACGCAGTATTTT. It is translated as CASSVEGPDTQYF.

V is TRBV7-9 and J is TRBJ1-1; D gene uncertain. The V end was cut by 1 base, the J end by 11 bases, with 8 bases between. The germline gives CDR1 SEHNR, CDR2 FQNEAQ (reference sequence). This CDR3 contains 11 residues. Here the CDR3 DNA reads TGTGCCAGCAGCTTAGAACAAACGGCTTTCTTT. Protein sequence: CASSLEQTAFF.

This clone was counted only a few times. At the DNA level, this CDR3 is encoded by other sequences in the same sample as well. The genes are TRBV6-1 and TRBJ1-3; D is possibly TRBD1 (5 bases). The CDR3 loop spans 15 amino acids. Trimming took 2 bases from V and 1 from J, leaving 9 bases between them. Germline V CDR1 and CDR2: MNHNS, SASEGT. The CDR3 DNA sequence: TGTGCCAGCAGTGAACAGGGAGGTTCTGGAAACACCATATATTTT. Translating it yields CASSEQGGSGNTIYF.

The sample holds a few counts of this clone. The V call is TRBV10-3, the J call TRBJ1-3; D may be TRBD1 (5 bases). The germline CDR1 and CDR2 sequences are ENHRY and SYGVKD. The CDR3 covers 15 residues. V dropped 6 bases and J dropped 1 base, with 13 bases sitting between them. CDR3 coding DNA: TGTGCCATCAGGCAGGGAACGGATTCTGGAAACACCATATATTTT. This translates into CAIRQGTDSGNTIYF.

V is TRBV14 and J is TRBJ2-7; 9 bases line up with TRBD1. The CDR3 extends over 17 amino acids. The germline V gene encodes CDR1 SGHDN and CDR2 FVKESK. V shed 1 base, J shed 5 bases, and the junction held 12 bases outside the gene matches. The chain's CDR3 is CASSQGGQGKSTDEQYF. As DNA, the CDR3 is TGTGCCAGCAGCCAAGGGGGACAGGGAAAGTCGACGGACGAGCAGTACTTC.

The genes are TRBV7-9 and TRBJ1-5, with a tentative D call TRBD1 (6 bases). This CDR3 comprises 14 residues. Trimming pared 4 bases from V and 7 bases from J, leaving 14 bases between. Germline V gene sequence: CDR1 SEHNR, CDR2 FQNEAQ (reference sequence). CDR3 sequence reads: CASSSSGVQQPQHF. In DNA form, the CDR3 reads TGTGCCAGCAGCTCGTCAGGGGTGCAACAGCCCCAGCATTTT.

This chain links TRBV4-3 with TRBJ1-1; D remains unclear. The CDR3 extends over 16 amino acids. V lost 0 bases and J 1 base, leaving 12 bases between the germline ends. Germline V gives CDR1 LGHNA, CDR2 YSLEER. Here the CDR3 reads CASSQDPGEGNTEAFF. CDR3 DNA sequence: TGCGCCAGCAGCCAAGATCCCGGGGAGGGGAACACTGAAGCTTTCTTT.

V usage is TRBV4-3 and J usage is TRBJ2-5; 9 bases align to TRBD1. The CDR3 is 17 amino acids. The trim removed 3 bases at V and 5 bases at J, leaving 13 bases unmatched. Germline loops: CDR1 LGHNA, CDR2 YSLEER. CDR3 sequence: CASSQAYQTGGIETQYF. The CDR3 DNA reads TGCGCCAGCAGCCAGGCCTACCAAACAGGGGGCATTGAGACCCAGTACTTC.

The chain couples TRBV5-4 to TRBJ1-3; 7 positions match TRBD1. In germline, CDR1 is SGHNT, CDR2 YYREEE (reference sequence). The CDR3 is 16 amino acids. With V trimmed by 4 bases and J by 0 bases, 7 bases remained unmatched. The CDR3 loop reads CASSQDRAFSGNTIYF. Here the CDR3 DNA reads TGTGCCAGCAGCCAAGACAGGGCCTTCTCTGGAAACACCATATATTTT.

The chain links TRBV5-6 to TRBJ2-7; TRBD2 agrees at 14 bases. This CDR3 is 17 amino acids long. The germline gives CDR1 SGHDT, CDR2 YYEEEE. V was clipped by 0 bases and J by 0 bases; unmatched bases: 2. The CDR3 protein is CASSLGGLAGASYEQYF. CDR3 nucleotides: TGTGCCAGCAGCTTGGGGGGACTAGCGGGGGCCTCCTACGAGCAGTACTTC.

V gene TRBV7-2 combines with J gene TRBJ1-2, with D possibly being TRBD1 (6 bases). The CDR3 has 16 residues. Per the germline V gene, CDR1 is SGHTA and CDR2 is FQGNSA. Trimming left V 5 bases short and J 4 bases short, with 20 bases between. CDR3 in amino acids: CASSRPPPQGPYGYTF. The CDR3 DNA sequence: TGTGCCAGCAGCCGACCCCCCCCACAGGGCCCCTATGGCTACACCTTC.

This clone was picked up one time. This chain links TRBV5-6 with TRBJ2-5; 7 bases line up with TRBD2. V shed 0 bases and J 2 bases; nucleotides not matched to a gene: 16. Germline loops: CDR1 SGHDT, CDR2 YYEEEE. CDR3 size: 19 residues. The CDR3 DNA sequence: TGTGCCAGCAGCTTGGATCGAGCGGGGATCAGCTCGGTGCAAGAGACCCAGTACTTC. It codes for CASSLDRAGISSVQETQYF.

The V call is TRBV4-3, the J call TRBJ2-2; possible D gene TRBD1, 7 bases. V dropped 0 bases and J dropped 3 bases, with 17 bases sitting between them. The CDR3 totals 18 residues. Per germline, CDR1 LGHNA and CDR2 YSLEER. The CDR3 loop is CASSQDIAGRGDTGELFF. CDR3 coding DNA: TGCGCCAGCAGCCAAGATATTGCGGGCAGGGGGGACACCGGGGAGCTGTTTTTT.

The V call is TRBV4-2, the J call TRBJ1-6, with D perhaps matching TRBD1 (5 bases). The CDR3 is made up of 18 amino acids. Deletions cut 0 bases from V and 8 bases from J, with 20 bases between. Germline V lookup: CDR1 LGHNA, CDR2 YNFKEQ. DNA for the CDR3: TGTGCCAGCAGCCAAGAGCCCCCGGGGGGTGGAAGGGATTCACCCCTCCACTTT. Encoded protein: CASSQEPPGGGRDSPLHF.

This chain's CDR3 is CASSPLNRENPGRTEAFF. DNA for the CDR3: TGTGCCAGCAGCCCCCTTAACAGGGAAAATCCCGGCCGGACTGAAGCTTTCTTT. This chain links TRBV7-9 with TRBJ1-1; TRBD1 might be the D (6 bases). V lost 5 bases and J 5 bases, leaving 27 bases between the germline ends. The CDR3 consists of 18 residues. Germline V lookup: CDR1 SEHNR, CDR2 FQNEAQ (reference sequence).

In DNA form, the CDR3 reads TGCGCCAGCAGCCAAATTGACAGGAACACTGAAGCTTTCTTT. As protein: CASSQIDRNTEAFF. The genes are TRBV4-1 and TRBJ1-1; the D gene is possibly TRBD1 (5 bases). Trimming stripped 2 bases from V and 1 base from J, with 8 bases between. CDR3 length: 14 amino acids. From germline, CDR1 is MGHRA and CDR2 YSYEKL.

The chain employs TRBV13 and TRBJ2-2, with D uncertain. Trimming stripped 3 bases from V and 7 bases from J, with 3 bases between. This CDR3 has 11 residues. Per germline, CDR1 PRHDT and CDR2 FYEKMQ (reference sequence). The CDR3 sequence is CASSFLGELFF. The DNA for the CDR3 is TGTGCCAGCAGCTTCCTCGGGGAGCTGTTTTTT.

The chain links TRBV6-5 to TRBJ1-1; the match to TRBD1 covers 11 bases. Germline V gene sequence: CDR1 MNHEY, CDR2 SVGAGI. The CDR3 is 15 residues long. The V and J ends lost 5 bases and 2 bases, in that order; junction bases with no gene match: 4. The CDR3 DNA sequence: TGTGCCAGCAGTGCGTGGACAGGGGGCAACACTGAAGCTTTCTTT. Translating it yields CASSAWTGGNTEAFF.